One and the same sample provided the 12 T cell receptor beta chains below, sequenced in a study of OX40 agonist ivuxolimab in advanced cancers. TCRdb keeps only in-frame clones here, not all; method: immunoSEQ multiplex PCR. The profile shows around 73,000 clones, 70% to 90% of them singletons. The material was CD4+ or CD8+ T cells sorted from blood, obtained in a trial of the OX40 agonist ivuxolimab. The receptor source for this set is an adult with an advanced solid tumor such as melanoma, head and neck, liver or kidney cancer.

The gene calls are TRBV5-1 and TRBJ2-3, with D possibly matching TRBD2 (5 bases). The V gene's germline CDR1 is SGHRS and CDR2 YFSETQ. The CDR3 consists of 17 residues. V was clipped by 5 bases and J by 0 bases, with 19 bases between them. The CDR3 protein is CASREQRTAGSTDTQYF. CDR3 sequence (DNA): TGCGCCAGCAGGGAACAGCGGACGGCGGGTAGCACAGATACGCAGTATTTT.

This clone is a singleton in its sample. Other DNA variants within this sample encode the same CDR3. This rearrangement joins TRBV15 to TRBJ2-1; D possibly matches TRBD1 or TRBD2 (6 bases each). The V and J ends lost 0 bases and 5 bases respectively, with 8 bases between them. Germline CDR1 and CDR2: LNHNV and YYDKDF (reference sequence). There are 14 residues in the CDR3. CDR3 DNA sequence: TGTGCCACCAGCAGAGACGGGGGCAACAATGAGCAGTTCTTC. This codes for CATSRDGGNNEQFF.

V gene TRBV29-1 combines with J gene TRBJ2-1; the match to TRBD2 covers 11 bases. The junction had 10 bases not matched to a gene; V was cut back by 3 bases and J by 9 bases. This CDR3 is built from 15 residues. Germline V lookup: CDR1 SQVTM, CDR2 ANQGSEA. CDR3 loop: CSVDRLAGGAGEQFF. DNA of the CDR3: TGCAGCGTTGATAGGCTAGCGGGGGGAGCGGGTGAGCAGTTCTTC.

V is TRBV14 and J is TRBJ2-5; D gene uncertain. V dropped 0 bases and J dropped 1 base, with 9 bases sitting between them. CDR1 is SGHDN and CDR2 is FVKESK in the germline V gene. This CDR3 region has 15 residues. The CDR3 reads CASSQDTDIQETQYF. The CDR3 DNA is TGTGCCAGCAGCCAAGATACCGACATCCAAGAGACCCAGTACTTC. The entire variable domain, with the rest obtained from reference TRBV14 and TRBJ2-5, is as follows: EAGVTQFPSHSVIEKGQTVTLRCDPISGHDNLYWYRRVMGKEIKFLLHFVKESKQDESGMPNNRFLAERTGGTYSTLKVQPAELEDSGVYFCASSQDTDIQETQYFGPGTRLLVL.

The chain employs TRBV6-5 and TRBJ1-1; 7 positions agree with TRBD1. V trimming: 0 bases; J trimming: 7 bases; junction bases outside the gene matches: 5. Germline V gene lookup returns CDR1 MNHEY and CDR2 SVGAGI. There are 14 residues in the CDR3. CDR3 amino acids: CASSYSGRGSEAFF. The DNA for the CDR3 is TGTGCCAGCAGTTACTCAGGCAGGGGGAGTGAAGCTTTCTTT.

The chain combines TRBV7-6 with TRBJ2-1; 10 bases are a match to TRBD2. CDR1 SGHVS and CDR2 FNYEAQ come from the germline V gene. The CDR3 covers 17 residues. Losses at the gene ends were 2 bases for V and 0 bases for J; bases not matched to a gene: 4. The CDR3 spells CASSLFASGSSYNEQFF. CDR3 nucleotide sequence: TGTGCCAGCAGCTTATTTGCTAGCGGGAGCTCCTACAATGAGCAGTTCTTC.

This chain connects TRBV11-2 to TRBJ2-1; 10 nucleotides line up with TRBD2. J gave up 5 bases and V 5 bases, and 12 bases lay outside the gene matches. Germline V CDR1 and CDR2: SGHAT, FQNNGV. The CDR3 covers 17 residues. The CDR3, as DNA: TGTGCCAGCAGCGCGCTAGCGGGGGTGGGGAATCACAATGAGCAGTTCTTC. Protein: CASSALAGVGNHNEQFF.

This chain uses TRBV7-8 with TRBJ1-5; possible D gene TRBD1, 5 bases. Per germline, CDR1 SGHVS and CDR2 FQNEAQ. The CDR3 covers 15 residues. Trimming shortened V by 5 bases and J by 6 bases, and 17 bases separated the two germline ends. The CDR3 spells CASSPPPGIGQPQHF. The CDR3 nucleotides are TGTGCCAGCAGCCCCCCCCCAGGGATTGGTCAGCCCCAGCATTTT.

The chain has TRBV5-4 and TRBJ1-2; D may be TRBD1 (5 bases). The germline CDR1 and CDR2 sequences are SGHNT and YYREEE (reference sequence). The CDR3 is 12 amino acids. The V end was cut by 6 bases, the J end by 8 bases, with 14 bases between. In DNA form, the CDR3 reads TGTGCCAGCACCCCGGGAGGGGTAGGCTACACCTTC. It translates to CASTPGGVGYTF.

The chain joins TRBV27 to TRBJ1-2; no clear D gene. CDR1 MNHEY and CDR2 SMNVEV come from the germline V gene (reference sequence). V lost 3 bases and J lost 6, with 8 bases in between. The CDR3 length is 12 residues. The CDR3 DNA sequence: TGTGCCAGCAGTTTTGAGGGCCATGGCTACACCTTC. Its translation: CASSFEGHGYTF.

The rearrangement uses TRBV27 and TRBJ2-6; TRBD2 matches 7 bases. This CDR3 contains 17 residues. Germline V lookup: CDR1 MNHEY, CDR2 SMNVEV (reference sequence). V was clipped by 5 bases and J by 0 bases; unmatched bases: 7. CDR3 nucleotides: TGTGCCAGCAGTCCTCTTTGGGGGGGCTCTGGGGCCAACGTCCTGACTTTC. It specifies CASSPLWGGSGANVLTF. Together with reference TRBV27 and TRBJ2-6, the CDR3 gives the full variable domain: EAQVTQNPRYLITVTGKKLTVTCSQNMNHEYMSWYRQDPGLGLRQIYYSMNVEVTDKGDVPEGYKVSRKEKRNFPLILESPSPNQTSLYFCASSPLWGGSGANVLTFGAGSRLTVL.

This clone occurred a few times. This chain links TRBV9 with TRBJ1-2; D gene uncertain. Per the germline V gene, CDR1 is SGDLS and CDR2 is YYNGEE. V lost 3 bases and J 3 bases, leaving 12 bases between the germline ends. The CDR3 covers 14 residues. The CDR3 protein is CASSGGGGHYGYTF. The DNA for the CDR3 is TGTGCCAGCAGCGGTGGTGGCGGTCACTATGGCTACACCTTC. The full variable domain, completed using reference TRBV9 and TRBJ1-2, is DSGVTQTPKHLITATGQRVTLRCSPRSGDLSVYWYQQSLDQGLQFLIQYYNGEERAKGNILERFSAQQFPDLHSELNLSSLELGDSALYFCASSGGGGHYGYTFGSGTRLTVV.